The present T cell receptor (beta chain) was sequenced within a study of shared clonotypes between healthy human individuals (dated by TCRdb to about 2020). Looking at the study overall: A couple of women and three men aged 18 to 49 years were included in the cohort. To increase sequencing depth and limit assay-specific biases, TCR repertoire library preparation and sequencing were carried out by different laboratories using diverse techniques. Per donor, leukapheresis produced somewhere between about 0.9 and 9.5 billion PBMCs. For each donor, three plates each were used for CD4 naive and CD4 memory, two plates were used for CD8 naive, and one plate was used for CD8 memory. To estimate repertoire size and how much clonotype sharing occurs between individuals, the study deeply sequenced the blood TCR repertoires of a handful of healthy adults.

Comment on this clone: There is no known antigen for this receptor. Base qualities are missing; no much larger clone stands one base away.

Beyond this particular receptor, the publication reports: Sampling was restricted to blood, and TCR repertoires in tissues likely differ from the TCR repertoires found in blood. About 5% of naive CD4, more than 3% of naive CD8, 2.3% of memory CD4, and 0.35% to 0.4% of memory CD8 clonotypes were shared across a few donors. Because the study included only a small number of donors, the genetic and exposure-history diversity represented was limited. Larger estimated clonotype richness was generally found for naive subsets than for memory subsets. Higher generation probabilities were observed for clonotypes shared by all four sorted-subset donors than for non-shared clonotypes. Pairwise subsampling led to the expectation that sequencing depth would affect the degree of clonotype sharing among donors. Rarefaction of sorted-subset datasets indicated incomplete sequencing despite the large sequencing depth.

The donors were healthy, HIV-negative adults with no recently reported acute infections or vaccinations. Only Caucasian adults living in Nashville, Tennessee, USA were represented among the donors. CD4+ T cells were enriched through magnetic negative selection, after which naive cells were positively selected on CD45RA and the remaining negative fraction served as the memory subset. Blood was obtained by leukapheresis, after which PBMCs were separated by Ficoll-Histopaque density gradient centrifugation and cryopreserved in liquid nitrogen vapor phase. Analytical flow cytometry was used to check the purity and quantity of each magnetically sorted T cell population. From each sorted fraction, genomic DNA was isolated and quantified by UV absorbance on a Nanodrop 2000c. TCR CDR3 regions were amplified from genomic DNA by multiplex PCR using the deep immunoSEQ assay. Extracted genomic DNA from each cell subset was distributed evenly across all wells of several immunoSEQ 96-well plates, and each plate was treated as a replicate. For sorted subsets, 200 ng of genomic DNA, equivalent to around 29,000 T cell genomes, went into each replicate PCR. Purified libraries were measured with a Qubit 3.0 fluorometer, size-checked on a Bioanalyzer 2100, and measured again with the KAPA Library Quantification kit. Every immunoSEQ 96-well plate was sequenced on a dedicated single-read 150-cycle Illumina NextSeq 550 flow cell. The original pipeline was this. Because the immunoSEQ output held only junctional sequences and lacked quality scores, the filtering could not match the filtering applied to full-length reads. Sequences were annotated with PyIR, a Python wrapper for IgBLAST v1.9, and V/J genes and CDR3 were assigned using IMGT germline references. Reads were removed for weak V/J assignments (E-value above 1e-6), missing CDR3, stop codons, out-of-frame junctions, or ambiguous translated residues. V3J clonotypes were defined by identical inferred V gene, J gene, and CDR3 amino acid sequence. The percentage overlap between two repertoires was calculated by dividing the number of shared unique clonotypes by the size of the smaller repertoire. RTK rarefaction, the Chao1 estimator, and Recon v2.1 estimates of unobserved clonotypes were used to assess repertoire richness. OLGA was used to compute generation probabilities for all TCRbeta clonotypes that the gDNA method yielded from a handful of donors. TCRdb took this table from immuneACCESS and kept in-frame rearrangements with V and J called. Such tables lack part of the clones; where checked against another copy, unresolved V genes explain under half of the gap, and the rest is unexplained. V and J calls and clone size are copied from that table; D and trimming were computed from the DNA. The sample table holds under 1,100,000 clones, of which about 80% were seen once. Roughly 1.4% of the sample lies in the top ten.

Sequencing was performed on memory CD4+ T cells sorted from blood. Read against the paper, the sample's cell subset or site label means: CD45RA-negative fraction. This TCR was sampled from a young man in good health.

The CDR3 region reads CASIIRRGLNEQYF. The nucleotide sequence is TGTGCCAGCATCATAAGGAGAGGTTTGAACGAGCAGTACTTC. The V and J segments used are TRBV2 and TRBJ2-7; the D gene lacks a confident call. For CDR1 and CDR2, the germline V gene lists SNHLY and FYNNEI. Taken from cysteine to phenylalanine, the CDR3 has 14 residues. Only the CDR3 DNA stays, 42 bases, in frame from base 1. V and J are truncated by 7 bases and 5 bases respectively, leaving an intervening sequence of 18 bases.